Sequencing of this TCR beta chain was carried out in a study of CD4 and CD8 cells across lung adenocarcinoma regions. Samples came from patients with localized non-small cell lung adenocarcinoma. TCRdb re-analysed the PCR reads in MiXCR, keeping a single row per CDR3 protein. The data show over 15,000 distinct CDR3 sequences, roughly 51% seen once. The specimen was CD8+ T cells from the center of a lung tumor. This TCR derives from a female donor with lung adenocarcinoma. The CD4 and CD8 labels of this study may be unreliable.

The CDR3 nucleotides are TGTGCCAGCAGCCGGACAGGGGGAGGCTCCTACGAGCAGTACTTC. It translates to CASSRTGGGSYEQYF. V usage is TRBV6-1 and J usage is TRBJ2-7; the match to TRBD1 covers 10 bases. CDR1 is MNHNS, CDR2 SASEGT, per germline. Losses at the gene ends were 6 bases for V and 0 bases for J; bases not matched to a gene: 5. The CDR3 is made up of 15 amino acids.